Presented here are 28 T cell receptor beta chains from one specimen sequenced in a study of T cells in localized non-small cell lung cancer. The repertoire was sequenced with immunoSEQ multiplex PCR; TCRdb's copy has only in-frame clones and lacks some. The sample carries some 50,000 clones, around 90% recorded once. Sequenced here: PBMCs, sampled before any cancer treatment. The source of these receptors is a female donor with stage II lung adenocarcinoma.

The chain uses TRBV19 and TRBJ1-1; TRBD1 agrees at 7 bases. Per the germline V gene, CDR1 is LNHDA and CDR2 is SQIVND (reference sequence). CDR3 length: 15 amino acids. After removal of 4 bases from V and 4 bases from J, the junction contained 9 bases not matched to a gene. CDR3 sequence: CASSTSRGEGTEAFF. The DNA of the CDR3 is TGTGCCAGTAGTACCTCCAGGGGGGAAGGCACTGAAGCTTTCTTT.

This clone appeared a single time. The chain couples TRBV20-1 to TRBJ2-1, with D perhaps matching TRBD1 (5 bases). The CDR3 loop spans 11 amino acids. Trimming removed 6 bases at V and 13 bases at J, with 16 bases between. Germline V lookup: CDR1 DFQATT, CDR2 SNEGSKA (reference sequence). The DNA for the CDR3 is TGCAGTGCCATAAGGGGTACTATCCAGTTCTTC. It translates to CSAIRGTIQFF.

This sequence joins TRBV5-5 and TRBJ2-7; 11 bases match TRBD2. Looked up from germline, CDR1 is SGHKS and CDR2 is YYEKEE (reference sequence). Trimming at V came to 2 bases and at J to 3 bases, leaving 4 bases not matched to a gene. There are 15 residues in the CDR3. Here the CDR3 reads CASSFGGLADYEQYF. CDR3 nucleotide sequence: TGTGCCAGCAGCTTTGGGGGACTAGCGGACTACGAGCAGTACTTC.

The genes are TRBV7-9 and TRBJ2-1; D remains unclear. Per the germline V gene, CDR1 is SEHNR and CDR2 is FQNEAQ (reference sequence). This CDR3 has 11 residues. The V gene lost 6 bases and the J gene lost 5 bases, with 5 bases spanning the gap. For the CDR3, the DNA is TGTGCCAGCAGACCAAACAATGAGCAGTTCTTC. The encoded protein is CASRPNNEQFF.

The chain uses TRBV19 and TRBJ1-6; maybe TRBD1 (6 bases). Germline-derived CDR1 and CDR2 are LNHDA and SQIVND (reference sequence). CDR3 length equals 15 residues. V was trimmed by 6 bases and J by 2 bases, leaving 11 bases between them. CDR3 coding DNA: TGTGCCAGTAGAGATGGGGGGCCCTATAATTCACCCCTCCACTTT. Protein product: CASRDGGPYNSPLHF.

The chain combines TRBV7-9 with TRBJ2-1; TRBD2 matches at 12 bases. Per the germline V gene, CDR1 is SEHNR and CDR2 is FQNEAQ (reference sequence). J lost 5 bases, V lost 4 bases, and 6 bases had no gene match. There are 16 residues in the CDR3. CDR3 DNA: TGTGCCAGCAGCTCCCTGACTAGCGGGGGTAACAATGAGCAGTTCTTC. This translates into CASSSLTSGGNNEQFF.

V and J are TRBV2 and TRBJ1-1; 10 bases align to TRBD1. Germline trimming cut 4 bases from V and 1 base from J; bases unmatched to any gene: 3. The CDR3 loop spans 15 amino acids. CDR1 SNHLY and CDR2 FYNNEI come from the germline V gene. CDR3 nucleotides: TGTGCCAGCAGTGTGGGACAGGGGACGAACACTGAAGCTTTCTTT. This codes for CASSVGQGTNTEAFF.

The V call is TRBV6-6, the J call TRBJ1-1; D unresolved. CDR3 length: 13 amino acids. V dropped 7 bases and J dropped 5 bases, with 14 bases sitting between them. CDR1 is MNHNY and CDR2 is SVGAGI in the germline V gene (reference sequence). CDR3 nucleotide sequence: TGTGCCAGCAATCCAGGAAGGCGGACTGAAGCTTTCTTT. Translation gives CASNPGRRTEAFF.

There are a few counts of this clone. This chain links TRBV19 with TRBJ2-7, with D possibly TRBD1 on 6 matching bases. The CDR3 sequence is 15 residues long. Between the trimmed V and J ends, which lost 1 base and 2 bases, there was a span of 12 bases. Germline values: CDR1 LNHDA, CDR2 SQIVND (reference sequence). The CDR3 here is CASSIGAEGAYEQYF. CDR3 sequence (DNA): TGTGCCAGTAGTATAGGGGCTGAGGGGGCCTACGAGCAGTACTTC.

J is TRBJ1-1 and V is TRBV5-8; D unclear. V lost 3 bases to trimming and J lost 6 bases, with 9 bases between them. Germline V gene lookup returns CDR1 SGHTS and CDR2 YDEGEE. The CDR3 is 12 amino acids. The CDR3 protein is CASSSLRPEAFF. DNA of the CDR3: TGTGCCAGCAGCTCCCTCCGGCCTGAAGCTTTCTTT.

V is TRBV19 and J is TRBJ1-2, with a tentative D call TRBD1 (6 bases). In germline, CDR1 is LNHDA, CDR2 SQIVND (reference sequence). V lost 10 bases to trimming and J lost 6 bases, with 27 bases between them. The CDR3 loop spans 16 amino acids. The CDR3 reads CATSWGPLSGVHGYTF. Written as DNA, the CDR3 is TGTGCCACTTCATGGGGGCCGCTCAGCGGGGTTCATGGCTACACCTTC.

The V and J genes are TRBV4-1 and TRBJ1-1; perhaps TRBD1 as D (5 bases). The CDR3 has 17 amino acids. The ends were cut back, 4 bases at V and 1 base at J, with 19 bases in the middle. Germline lookup yields CDR1 MGHRA and CDR2 YSYEKL. In nucleotides, the CDR3 is TGCGCCAGCAGCCTGAACCCTCGGGACCCTCAGAACACTGAAGCTTTCTTT. Translated: CASSLNPRDPQNTEAFF.

The CDR3 here is CASSEAYETFKGYTF. The CDR3 bases are TGTGCCAGCAGTGAAGCCTATGAAACATTTAAGGGCTACACCTTC. This rearrangement joins TRBV6-1 to TRBJ1-2, with D uncertain. Germline V gene data show CDR1 as MNHNS and CDR2 as SASEGT. V gave up 0 bases and J gave up 8 bases, with 16 bases separating them. The CDR3 length is 15 residues.

The V call is TRBV11-2, the J call TRBJ1-6; 10 bases fit TRBD1. J was trimmed by 15 bases and V by 5 bases; bases with no gene match: 13. The germline V gene encodes CDR1 SGHAT and CDR2 FQNNGV. The CDR3 extends over 15 amino acids. In nucleotides, the CDR3 is TGTGCCAGCAGCCCACCGGGACAGGGGAATTCAATCCTCCACTTT. Encoded protein: CASSPPGQGNSILHF.

The CDR3 bases are TGTGCCAGCAGTTCATGGGGGCGGGCGACAGATACGCAGTATTTT. It translates to CASSSWGRATDTQYF. The gene calls are TRBV27 and TRBJ2-3, with a possible D match to TRBD1 (6 bases). This CDR3 spans 15 amino acids. Deletions cut 4 bases from V and 3 bases from J, with 14 bases between. CDR1 is MNHEY and CDR2 is SMNVEV in the germline V gene (reference sequence).

This clone was seen a single time. V gene TRBV30 combines with J gene TRBJ2-5; D may be TRBD1 (5 bases). CDR3 length: 13 residues. V was pared by 3 bases and J by 4 bases, with 12 bases between. CDR1 GTSNPN and CDR2 SVGIG come from the germline V gene (reference sequence). The CDR3 region has the DNA TGTGCCTGGAGCCCAGGGTTCGGAGAGACCCAGTACTTC. Translating it yields CAWSPGFGETQYF.

The genes are TRBV6-1 and TRBJ2-1, with 8 bases lining up with TRBD2. V lost 8 bases, J lost 9 bases, and 9 bases stayed unmatched. The CDR3 consists of 13 residues. Germline V gives CDR1 MNHNS, CDR2 SASEGT. The CDR3 sequence is CASGAGGFGEQFF. The CDR3 bases are TGTGCCAGCGGGGCGGGGGGCTTTGGTGAGCAGTTCTTC.

The rearrangement uses TRBV5-1 and TRBJ1-2, with D maybe TRBD1 (5 bases). V was cut by 0 bases and J by 7 bases, with 13 bases left in between. CDR1 and CDR2 (germline): SGHRS, YFSETQ. This CDR3 region has 14 residues. DNA of the CDR3: TGCGCCAGCAGCTTGGATCAGGGAGCCGCTGGCTACACCTTC. Protein product: CASSLDQGAAGYTF.

V gene TRBV6-1 combines with J gene TRBJ1-1; 8 positions match TRBD1. This CDR3 region has 13 residues. After removal of 8 bases from V and 5 bases from J, the junction contained 7 bases not matched to a gene. Germline CDR1 is MNHNS and CDR2 is SASEGT. For the CDR3, the DNA is TGTGCCAGCGGAGACAGGGGAGAAACTGAAGCTTTCTTT. Amino acid sequence: CASGDRGETEAFF.

V and J are TRBV2 and TRBJ1-4; D is perhaps TRBD1 (5 bases). CDR3 length: 12 residues. V dropped 6 bases and J dropped 3 bases, with 5 bases sitting between them. Germline V gene data show CDR1 as SNHLY and CDR2 as FYNNEI. The CDR3 bases are TGTGCCAGCAGACAGGCTAATGAAAAACTGTTTTTT. Amino acid sequence: CASRQANEKLFF.

The chain has TRBV10-1 and TRBJ2-7; tentative D call: TRBD1 (6 bases). With 8 bases removed from V and 1 base from J, the gap between germline ends came to 12 bases. CDR1 and CDR2 from the germline V gene are WNHNN and SYGVQD (reference sequence). The CDR3 is 13 amino acids. CDR3 sequence reads: CASRRQESYEQYF. CDR3 nucleotide sequence: TGCGCCAGCCGGAGACAGGAGTCCTACGAGCAGTACTTC.

The chain has TRBV6-1 and TRBJ1-2, with D perhaps TRBD1 (5 bases). V dropped 3 bases and J dropped 6 bases, with 8 bases sitting between them. CDR3 length: 12 residues. Germline CDR1 MNHNS, CDR2 SASEGT. In nucleotides, the CDR3 is TGTGCCAGCAGTGATTGGGGGGATGGCTACACCTTC. It translates to CASSDWGDGYTF.

This chain links TRBV27 with TRBJ2-1; the D gene is possibly TRBD1 (5 bases). V lost 7 bases and J 8 bases, leaving 18 bases between the germline ends. This CDR3 has 14 amino acids. Germline loops: CDR1 MNHEY, CDR2 SMNVEV (reference sequence). The CDR3 loop is CASTRNPDTDEQFF. For the CDR3, the DNA is TGTGCCAGCACTCGGAACCCGGACACCGATGAGCAGTTCTTC.

The rearrangement joins TRBV27 to TRBJ1-5, with 10 bases that match TRBD1. Looked up from germline, CDR1 is MNHEY and CDR2 is SMNVEV (reference sequence). Germline trimming cut 5 bases from V and 6 bases from J; bases unmatched to any gene: 10. This CDR3 region has 16 residues. CDR3 sequence (DNA): TGTGCCAGCAGTGCTTCCGGGACAGGGGTTGGTCAGCCCCAGCATTTT. This codes for CASSASGTGVGQPQHF.

V gene TRBV29-1 combines with J gene TRBJ2-1; D is ambiguous. Germline CDR1 is SQVTM and CDR2 is ANQGSEA. This CDR3 comprises 13 residues. The V and J ends lost 2 bases and 8 bases respectively, with 13 bases between them. In DNA, the CDR3 is TGCAGCGTTGAAACCGGACGTAGGTATGAGCAGTTCTTC. The encoded protein is CSVETGRRYEQFF.

The chain is built from TRBV7-8 and TRBJ2-2, with D possibly being TRBD2 (7 bases). V was trimmed by 5 bases and J by 6 bases, leaving 19 bases between them. The CDR3 contains 16 residues. Germline-derived CDR1 and CDR2 are SGHVS and FQNEAQ. DNA for the CDR3: TGTGCCAGCAGCGCAGCAGGGACGGGGGGCGCCGGGGAGCTGTTTTTT. Its protein product is CASSAAGTGGAGELFF.

The chain links TRBV19 to TRBJ2-3, with 7 bases lining up with TRBD1. Germline V gene lookup returns CDR1 LNHDA and CDR2 SQIVND (reference sequence). V shed 9 bases and J 5 bases; nucleotides not matched to a gene: 11. This CDR3 comprises 14 residues. CDR3 nucleotides: TGTGCCAGCAGAGACAGGGAACTTGTAGATACGCAGTATTTT. Protein sequence: CASRDRELVDTQYF.

The chain employs TRBV25-1 and TRBJ1-1; D is ambiguous. V lost 8 bases and J 6 bases, leaving 7 bases between the germline ends. CDR1 and CDR2 (germline): MGHDK, SYGVNS. The CDR3 totals 10 residues. CDR3 sequence (DNA): TGTGCCAGCCCCCCCCCTGAAGCTTTCTTT. It codes for CASPPPEAFF.